This entry concerns a single T cell receptor (beta chain). This clonotype was seen ten or more times. Base qualities are not recorded, but no much larger clone differs from it by a single base. This sample is part of a study of T cells after yellow fever vaccination (dated by TCRdb to between 2017 and 2020). Background on the whole study: Memory subsets (EM, EMRA, CM and Tscm) were sorted on a BD FACS Aria III using CD3, CD45RA, CCR7 and CD95 staining. The SMART-Seq v4 Ultra Low Input RNA kit was used to prepare libraries from fractions with low cell numbers. Bulk TCR alpha and beta repertoires were sequenced longitudinally to track T-cell clones before and after primary and booster YFV17D yellow fever vaccination. Two healthy male donors, one aged 18 to 30 and one aged 30 to 40 years, made up the cohort. Bulk PBMC replicates and cell subsets were isolated from blood drawn at multiple timepoints before and after both primary and secondary immunization. Sorting of memory subsets took place on days 0, 15 and 45 and at 18 months after primary vaccination, as well as on days 0, 15 and 45 after the 30-year booster. Results the study describes overall, beyond this receptor: On day 0, almost all vaccine-responding clonotypes were below detection in the sorted memory subsets. A small fraction of clonotypes showed up in both the CD4 and CD8 compartments, probably as a result of convergent recombination. Most clones expanded after primary vaccination were re-detected after the booster (around 96% of CD4 and around nine tenths of CD8), suggesting broad memory maintenance. Because only a couple of donors were included in the study, the extent to which the findings can be generalized is limited. The secondary T-cell response was found to be weaker but faster than the primary response, with a peak reached on day 5 rather than on day 15. Computational filtering was required because FACS-sorted repertoires could contain abundant contaminating clonotypes from the bulk population.

V and J lose 0 bases and 5 bases, and a span of 14 bases separates them. The germline V gene sets CDR1 to LGHNA and CDR2 to YSLEER. Taken from cysteine to phenylalanine, the CDR3 has 15 residues. Only the CDR3 part of the read is kept: 45 bases, read in frame from the first base. Sequenced using an Illumina NovaSeq 6000. TCR cDNA was synthesized by 5'RACE template switching, through which a universal primer site and unique molecular identifiers were introduced. Priming of cDNA synthesis was performed from both the TCR alpha and TCR beta constant segments. Library amplification used two PCR steps, and the second PCR step added sample barcodes and sequencing adapters. Libraries were sequenced on Illumina HiSeq 2500 (2x100 bp) or NovaSeq (2x150 bp). As for how the authors treated the data: Reads were demultiplexed and collapsed into UMI consensus sequences with MIGEC, and V(D)J alignment was performed with MiXCR. Vaccine-responding clonotypes were defined with edgeR using replicate PBMC samples, requiring FDR below 0.01 and a log2 fold change above 5 up to day 15. CD4 or CD8 identity was assigned to each bulk clonotype according to whether the clonotype was present at higher abundance in the sequenced CD4 repertoire or the sequenced CD8 repertoire. To estimate how each clone was distributed across memory phenotypes, clonotype frequencies in memory subsets were weighted by FACS-sorted cell numbers. TCRdb reprocessing: public reads trimmed at Q25 with fastp, clones called with MiXCR, in-frame beta chains kept. Each CDR3 protein gets just one entry, which takes the most common genes and DNA from the rows behind it. Here the V and J calls rest on TCRdb's processing, not on the authors' analysis. The sample yields 50,000 to 60,000 distinct CDR3 sequences; around 6.1% were counted once. The leading ten clones occupy 25% to 40% of the sample.

The sample's treatment or condition label, in plain terms: live attenuated yellow fever vaccine strain. A standard Ficoll-Paque protocol was used to isolate PBMCs from peripheral blood. RNA from sorted memory subsets was extracted with the RNeasy Micro Kit. The sequence was obtained from a young man who received the YFV17D yellow fever vaccine. The source was PBMCs, either bulk or a sorted T-cell subset (CD4+, CD8+, memory, or dextramer-sorted; not recorded which), collected on the day of the yellow fever booster vaccination. This sequence uses TRBV4-3 and TRBJ2-7; no D gene call is confident. The CDR3 sequence is CASSQDGKPWDEQYF. The nucleotides are TGCGCCAGCAGCCAAGACGGCAAGCCATGGGACGAGCAGTACTTC.